What follows is one T cell receptor beta chain and its context. Its antigen is undetermined. Profiling relied on immunoSEQ multiplex PCR, and the TCRdb table lists in-frame clones only, not all of them. The sample has roughly 180,000 clones, roughly 90% seen once. The CDR3 covers 18 residues. Trimming took 6 bases from V and 5 from J, leaving 26 bases between them. Germline V CDR1 and CDR2: SNHLY, FYNNEI. The sample comes from a study of T cell responses to AZD1222 COVID-19 vaccine. Overall study results and limits: Repertoires were obtained solely post-peak T cell response. Females made up more of the donors, who were largely white British, and clonal diversity may have come out too low.

This chain connects TRBV2 to TRBJ1-5; a weak D match, TRBD1 (5 bases). This clonotype was sampled from an adult who received the AZD1222 COVID-19 vaccine. Sequenced here: peripheral blood, sampled 28 days after the second AZD1222 dose. The CDR3 DNA reads TGTGCCAGCAGGGGGCCGGGAACCTCTCCCGTGGCCCATCAGCCCCAGCATTTT. Its protein product is CASRGPGTSPVAHQPQHF.